This is a list of T cell receptor beta chains from one sample in a study of blood T cell repertoires in COVID-19. This table comes from immunoSEQ multiplex PCR, and its TCRdb copy is limited to in-frame clones, with some not included. Of approximately 69,000 clones listed, 60% to 80% are singletons. What was sequenced was peripheral blood. The origin of the receptors is a human donor in a cohort sampled during active COVID-19. The CDR3 runs from the conserved cysteine through the conserved F or W.

CASSYSVLGSYEQYF | TRBV6-5
CASSLPRTIGFYTDTQYF | TRBV5-4
CASSLRQGGLFF | TRBV3-1/TRBV3-2
CASSLGGTGSNYGYTF | TRBV5-6
CASSSGVSGRLEQYF | TRBV5-4
CAWGSLSGNGYTF | TRBV30
CASSLGVNSYEQYF | TRBV5-6
CASSLSQGKTYGYTF | TRBV27
CSFNPTGDGEQYF | TRBV29-1
CAWRETGFLGEQYF | TRBV30
CASSSDSLNEKLFF | TRBV7-9
CASSYNLAVHTDTQYF | TRBV28
CASREGTGLHSPLHF | TRBV2
CASSEETGVNTEAFF | TRBV7-9
CATTPGGAGANVLTF | TRBV15
CASSQVVQGGYEQYF | TRBV4-1
CASSSFSGQGHEKLFF | TRBV5-6
CASRGQGVGLNIQYF | TRBV28
CASSRGTGPNQPQHF | TRBV6-5
CATVSGQGLNQPQHF | TRBV19
CASSIIRRQVDQPQHF | TRBV19
CASSTPTGGRNTIYF | TRBV28
CASRGVGSNVLTF | TRBV6-5
CASSSRRATNEKLFF | TRBV27
CATSEDREWAPLHF | TRBV24-1
CASSVTAVYSTDTQYF | TRBV2
CASSGEGETQYF | TRBV2
CASSLQGTNEKLFF | TRBV25-1
CASSIQKNSPLHF | TRBV19
CASPATLGGSYNEQFF | TRBV28
CASSYGGLNTEAFF | TRBV6-5
CATSRGTSGSDEQYF | TRBV15
CATSRERAATYEQYF | TRBV15
CASSGTQYQETQYF | TRBV5-4
CASSSSWIGETQYF | TRBV7-2
CASSLGLYNEQFF | TRBV12-3/TRBV12-4
CASRKGASNYGYTF | TRBV19
CASSPSGYEQYF | TRBV4-1
CASSRRSTSGRQFF | TRBV7-9
CATSLSGGGETQYF | TRBV24-1
CASTTSDRGDTEAFF | TRBV19
CASSSGQGAVRGETQYF | TRBV7-8
CASSEELQWARTSTDTQYF | TRBV2
CASSQDGRGNEQFF | TRBV3-1/TRBV3-2
CASSIQGKSPLHF | TRBV19
CASSSVYGGSGYTF | TRBV28
CASSLANLAGNTEAFF | TRBV5-4
CASSQGQTFNEQFF | TRBV3-1/TRBV3-2
CASSLGQGDSTEAFF | TRBV5-1
CASSLTESTEAFF | TRBV7-9
CASSLGGTVPYEQYF | TRBV7-9
CASSLYPGLNTEAFF | TRBV28
CATRDTGNTIYF | TRBV24-1
CATSDRTGVETQYF | TRBV24-1
CASSQGTGKYQPQHF | TRBV3-1/TRBV3-2